These 8 T cell receptor beta chains were all obtained from the same sample, sequenced in a study of STAT5B mutations in CD4+ large granular lymphocyte leukemia. The repertoire was sequenced with immunoSEQ multiplex PCR; TCRdb's copy has only in-frame clones and lacks some. Of about 33,000 clones in the sample, around 76% were seen once. Sequencing was carried out using CD4+ T cells from blood buffy coats. These receptor sequences come from a human donor in good health.

The chain is built from TRBV27 and TRBJ1-5, with 8 bases matching TRBD1. In germline, CDR1 is MNHEY, CDR2 SMNVEV (reference sequence). V shed 5 bases and J 1 base; nucleotides not matched to a gene: 16. The CDR3 loop spans 19 amino acids. In DNA form, the CDR3 reads TGTGCCAGCAGTAAATATCGGGACAGGCCGGATGGGAGCAATCAGCCCCAGCATTTT. Translated, it gives CASSKYRDRPDGSNQPQHF.

This clone was seen a few times. CDR3 in DNA: TGTGCCAGCAGCCTCGTGGGGGTGGGCAATGAGCAGTTCTTC. Its translation is CASSLVGVGNEQFF. The chain links TRBV28 to TRBJ2-1, with D possibly called TRBD1 or TRBD2 (5 bases each). The CDR3 has 14 amino acids. CDR1 and CDR2 from the germline V gene are MDHEN and SYDVKM. Deletions cut 6 bases from V and 6 bases from J, with 15 bases between.

The chain joins TRBV7-2 to TRBJ2-1; D is possibly TRBD1 or TRBD2 (5 bases each). CDR1 and CDR2 from the germline V gene are SGHTA and FQGNSA. This CDR3 comprises 13 residues. Trimming shortened V by 3 bases and J by 9 bases, and 12 bases separated the two germline ends. CDR3 region: CASSFTSGSEQFF. The DNA for the CDR3 is TGTGCCAGCAGCTTCACCTCAGGGAGTGAGCAGTTCTTC.

The chain links TRBV7-9 to TRBJ2-3, with D possibly matching TRBD1 (6 bases). Germline CDR1 SEHNR, CDR2 FQNEAQ (reference sequence). The CDR3 spans 14 residues. V shed 6 bases and J shed 2 bases, with 12 bases lying between them. CDR3 sequence: CASSWTDNTDTQYF. DNA for the CDR3: TGTGCCAGCAGTTGGACAGATAACACAGATACGCAGTATTTT.

The chain uses TRBV9 and TRBJ1-1; 7 nucleotides line up with TRBD1. This CDR3 is built from 15 residues. Germline CDR1 SGDLS, CDR2 YYNGEE. V lost 4 bases to trimming and J lost 5 bases; unmatched junction nucleotides: 11. CDR3 sequence: CASSPSGGGGTEAFF. The CDR3, as DNA: TGTGCCAGCAGCCCCAGCGGAGGGGGCGGAACTGAAGCTTTCTTT. The full variable domain, in which reference TRBV9 and TRBJ1-1 provide the parts outside the CDR3, is DSGVTQTPKHLITATGQRVTLRCSPRSGDLSVYWYQQSLDQGLQFLIQYYNGEERAKGNILERFSAQQFPDLHSELNLSSLELGDSALYFCASSPSGGGGTEAFFGQGTRLTVV.

This rearrangement joins TRBV5-1 to TRBJ2-3; D is undetermined. The germline gives CDR1 SGHRS, CDR2 YFSETQ. The CDR3 consists of 12 residues. Trimming took off 0 bases at V and 5 bases at J, with 4 bases between the two ends. In DNA form, the CDR3 reads TGCGCCAGCAGCTTGGGATTAGATACGCAGTATTTT. As protein: CASSLGLDTQYF.

The rearrangement links TRBV9 to TRBJ2-7, with D unclear. This CDR3 is built from 14 residues. The ends were cut back, 0 bases at V and 4 bases at J, with 11 bases in the middle. Germline CDR1 reads SGDLS; CDR2 reads YYNGEE. CDR3 nucleotide sequence: TGTGCCAGCAGCGTAGGGCCAGGCGGTTACGAGCAGTACTTC. Protein sequence: CASSVGPGGYEQYF.

The J gene is TRBJ1-2, the V gene TRBV5-1, with 7 bases lining up with TRBD1. With V trimmed by 4 bases and J by 3 bases, 9 bases remained unmatched. In germline, CDR1 is SGHRS, CDR2 YFSETQ. The CDR3 spans 15 residues. Here the CDR3 reads CASSARGGGDYGYTF. The CDR3 DNA is TGCGCCAGCAGCGCCCGGGGAGGGGGCGACTATGGCTACACCTTC.